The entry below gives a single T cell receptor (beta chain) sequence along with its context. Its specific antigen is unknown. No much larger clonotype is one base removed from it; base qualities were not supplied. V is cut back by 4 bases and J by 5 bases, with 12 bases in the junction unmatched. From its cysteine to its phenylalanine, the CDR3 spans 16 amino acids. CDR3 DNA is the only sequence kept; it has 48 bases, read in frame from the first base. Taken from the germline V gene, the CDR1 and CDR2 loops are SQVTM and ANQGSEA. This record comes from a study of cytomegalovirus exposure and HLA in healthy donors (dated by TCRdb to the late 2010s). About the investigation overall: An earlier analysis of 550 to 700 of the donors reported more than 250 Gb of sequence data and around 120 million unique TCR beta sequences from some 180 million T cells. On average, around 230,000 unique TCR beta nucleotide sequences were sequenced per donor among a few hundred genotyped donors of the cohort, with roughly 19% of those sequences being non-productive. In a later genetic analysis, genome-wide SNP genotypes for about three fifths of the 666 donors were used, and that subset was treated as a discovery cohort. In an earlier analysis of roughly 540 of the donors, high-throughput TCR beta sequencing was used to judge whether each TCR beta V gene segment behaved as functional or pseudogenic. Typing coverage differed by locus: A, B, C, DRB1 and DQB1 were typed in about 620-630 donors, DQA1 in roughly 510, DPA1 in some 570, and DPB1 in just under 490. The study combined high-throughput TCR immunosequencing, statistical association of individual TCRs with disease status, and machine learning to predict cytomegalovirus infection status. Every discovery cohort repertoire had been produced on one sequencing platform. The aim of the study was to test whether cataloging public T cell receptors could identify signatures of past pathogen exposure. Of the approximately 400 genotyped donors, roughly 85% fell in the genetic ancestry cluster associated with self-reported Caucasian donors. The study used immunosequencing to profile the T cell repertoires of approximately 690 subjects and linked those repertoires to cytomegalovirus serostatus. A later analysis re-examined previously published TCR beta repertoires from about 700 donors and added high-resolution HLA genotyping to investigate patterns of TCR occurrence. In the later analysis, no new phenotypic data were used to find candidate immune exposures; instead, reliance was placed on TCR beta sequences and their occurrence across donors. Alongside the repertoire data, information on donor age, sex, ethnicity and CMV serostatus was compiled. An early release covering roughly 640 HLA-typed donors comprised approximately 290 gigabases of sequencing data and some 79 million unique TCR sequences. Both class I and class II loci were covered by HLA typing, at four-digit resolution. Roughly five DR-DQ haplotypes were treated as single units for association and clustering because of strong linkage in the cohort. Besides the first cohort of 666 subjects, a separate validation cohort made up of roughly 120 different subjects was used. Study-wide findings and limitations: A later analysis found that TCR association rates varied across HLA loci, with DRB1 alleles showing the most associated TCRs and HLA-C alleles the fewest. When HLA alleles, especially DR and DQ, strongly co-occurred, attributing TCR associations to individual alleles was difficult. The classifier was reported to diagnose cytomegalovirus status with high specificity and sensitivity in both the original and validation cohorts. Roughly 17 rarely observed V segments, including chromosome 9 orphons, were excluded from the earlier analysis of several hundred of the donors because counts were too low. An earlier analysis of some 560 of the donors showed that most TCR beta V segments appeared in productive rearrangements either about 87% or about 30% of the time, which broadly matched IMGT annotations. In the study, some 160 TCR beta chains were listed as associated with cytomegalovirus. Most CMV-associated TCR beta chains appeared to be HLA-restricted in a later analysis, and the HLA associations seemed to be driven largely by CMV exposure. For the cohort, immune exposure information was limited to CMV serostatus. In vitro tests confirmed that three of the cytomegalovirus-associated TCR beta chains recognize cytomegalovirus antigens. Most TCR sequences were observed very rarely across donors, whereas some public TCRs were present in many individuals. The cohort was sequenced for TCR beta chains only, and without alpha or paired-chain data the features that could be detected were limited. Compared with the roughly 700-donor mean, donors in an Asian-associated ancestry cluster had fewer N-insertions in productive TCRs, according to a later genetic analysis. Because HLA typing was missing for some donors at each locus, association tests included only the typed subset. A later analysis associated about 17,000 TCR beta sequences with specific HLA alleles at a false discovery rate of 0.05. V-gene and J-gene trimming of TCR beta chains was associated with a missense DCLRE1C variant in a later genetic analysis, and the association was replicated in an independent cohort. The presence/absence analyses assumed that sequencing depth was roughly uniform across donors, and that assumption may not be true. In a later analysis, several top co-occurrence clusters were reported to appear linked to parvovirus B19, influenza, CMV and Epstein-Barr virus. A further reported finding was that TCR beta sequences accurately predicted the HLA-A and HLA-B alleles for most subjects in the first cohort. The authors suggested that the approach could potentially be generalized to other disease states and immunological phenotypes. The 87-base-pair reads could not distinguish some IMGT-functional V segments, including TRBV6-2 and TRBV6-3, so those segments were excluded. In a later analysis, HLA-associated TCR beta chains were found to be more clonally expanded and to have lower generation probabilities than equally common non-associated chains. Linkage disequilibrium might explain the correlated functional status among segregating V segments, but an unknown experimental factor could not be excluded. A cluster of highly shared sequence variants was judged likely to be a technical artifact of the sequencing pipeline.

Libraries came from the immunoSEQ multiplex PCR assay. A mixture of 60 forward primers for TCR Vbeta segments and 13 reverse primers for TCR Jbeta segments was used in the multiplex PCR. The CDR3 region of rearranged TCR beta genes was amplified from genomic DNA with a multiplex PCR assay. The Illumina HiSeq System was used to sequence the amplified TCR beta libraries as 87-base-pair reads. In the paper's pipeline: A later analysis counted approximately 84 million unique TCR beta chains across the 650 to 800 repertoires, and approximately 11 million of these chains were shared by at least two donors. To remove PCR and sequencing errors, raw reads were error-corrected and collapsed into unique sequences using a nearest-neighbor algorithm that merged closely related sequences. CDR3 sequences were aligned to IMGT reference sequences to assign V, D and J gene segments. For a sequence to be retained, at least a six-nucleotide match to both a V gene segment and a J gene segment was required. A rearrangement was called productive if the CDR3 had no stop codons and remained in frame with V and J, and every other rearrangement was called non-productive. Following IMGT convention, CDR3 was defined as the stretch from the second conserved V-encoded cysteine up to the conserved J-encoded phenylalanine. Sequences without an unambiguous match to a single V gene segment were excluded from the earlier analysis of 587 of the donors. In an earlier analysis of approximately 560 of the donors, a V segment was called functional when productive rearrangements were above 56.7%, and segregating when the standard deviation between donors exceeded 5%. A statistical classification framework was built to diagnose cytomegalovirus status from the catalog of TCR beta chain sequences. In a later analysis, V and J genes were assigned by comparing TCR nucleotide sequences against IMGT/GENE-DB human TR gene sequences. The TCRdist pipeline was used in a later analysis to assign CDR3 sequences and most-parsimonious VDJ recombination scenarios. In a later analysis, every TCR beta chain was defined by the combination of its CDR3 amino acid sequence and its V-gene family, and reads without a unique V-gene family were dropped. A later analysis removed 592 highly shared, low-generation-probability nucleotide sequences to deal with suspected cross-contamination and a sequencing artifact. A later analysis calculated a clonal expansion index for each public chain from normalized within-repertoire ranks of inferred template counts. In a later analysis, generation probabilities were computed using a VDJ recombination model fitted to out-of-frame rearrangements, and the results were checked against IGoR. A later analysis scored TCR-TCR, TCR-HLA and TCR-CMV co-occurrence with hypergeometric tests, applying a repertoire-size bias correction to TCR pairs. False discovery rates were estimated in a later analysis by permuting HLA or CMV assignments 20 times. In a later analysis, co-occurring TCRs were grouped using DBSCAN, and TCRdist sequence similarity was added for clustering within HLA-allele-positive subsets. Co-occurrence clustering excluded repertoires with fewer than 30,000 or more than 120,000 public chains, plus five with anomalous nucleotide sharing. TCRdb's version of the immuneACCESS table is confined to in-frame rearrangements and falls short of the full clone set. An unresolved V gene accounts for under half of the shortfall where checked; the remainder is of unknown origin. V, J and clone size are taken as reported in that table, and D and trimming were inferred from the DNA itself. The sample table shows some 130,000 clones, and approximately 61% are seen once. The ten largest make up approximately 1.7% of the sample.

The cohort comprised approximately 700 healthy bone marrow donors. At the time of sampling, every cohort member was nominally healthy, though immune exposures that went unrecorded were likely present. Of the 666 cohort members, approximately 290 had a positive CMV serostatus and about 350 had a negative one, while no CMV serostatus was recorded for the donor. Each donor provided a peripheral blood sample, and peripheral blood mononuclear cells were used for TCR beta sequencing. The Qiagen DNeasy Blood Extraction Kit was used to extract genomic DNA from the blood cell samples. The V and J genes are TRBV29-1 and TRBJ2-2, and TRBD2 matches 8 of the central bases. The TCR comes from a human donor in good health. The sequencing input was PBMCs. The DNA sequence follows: TGCAGCGTTGTCCTCAACAGCGGGAGCAGAACCGGGGAGCTGTTTTTT. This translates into CSVVLNSGSRTGELFF.